The rows below give T cell receptor beta chains drawn from one sample of a study of blood T cell repertoires in COVID-19. This table comes from immunoSEQ multiplex PCR, and its TCRdb copy is limited to in-frame clones, with some not included. The data hold about 56,000 clones, with approximately 88% observed a single time. The specimen sequenced was peripheral blood. These receptors all stem from a man aged 55 to 70 with COVID-19, enrolled during active disease. Both conserved end residues are part of each CDR3. Each record gives: CDR3 protein, CDR3 DNA, V gene, D gene, clone size, J gene. The D gene is left open where the match is weak. A row's size may be missing; if present it is once, few, many or a size class.

CDR3: CASSIDQGSSGNTIYF
DNA: TGTGCCAGTAGTATAGATCAGGGATCGTCGGGAAACACCATATATTTT
V: TRBV19
D: NA
size: NA
J: TRBJ1-3

CDR3: CASSPDGSGYTF
DNA: TGTGCCAGCAGCCCCGACGGGAGTGGCTACACCTTC
V: TRBV7-9
D: NA
size: NA
J: TRBJ1-2

CDR3: CASRPTSGQYEQYF
DNA: TGTGCCAGCAGACCCACTAGCGGCCAATACGAGCAGTACTTC
V: TRBV4-2
D: TRBD2
size: NA
J: TRBJ2-7

CDR3: CASSLASPGGAGEKLFF
DNA: TGTGCCAGCAGCTTGGCCTCACCCGGGGGAGCGGGTGAAAAACTGTTTTTT
V: TRBV5-5
D: NA
size: NA
J: TRBJ1-4

CDR3: CASSFQGGQETQYF
DNA: TGCGCCAGCAGCTTCCAGGGAGGTCAAGAGACCCAGTACTTC
V: TRBV5-1
D: NA
size: NA
J: TRBJ2-5

CDR3: CASSIPGTGNQPQHF
DNA: TGTGCCAGTAGTATTCCCGGGACAGGCAATCAGCCCCAGCATTTT
V: TRBV19
D: TRBD1
size: few
J: TRBJ1-5

CDR3: CASSQASGANVLTF
DNA: TGTGCCAGCAGCCAAGCGTCTGGGGCCAACGTCCTGACTTTC
V: TRBV4-2
D: NA
size: NA
J: TRBJ2-6

CDR3: CAWSASATRGGYTF
DNA: TGTGCCTGGAGTGCTTCAGCCACGCGGGGTGGCTACACCTTC
V: TRBV30
D: NA
size: few
J: TRBJ1-2

CDR3: CASSLERQGGGYTF
DNA: TGTGCCAGCAGCTTAGAAAGGCAGGGAGGCGGCTACACCTTC
V: TRBV13
D: NA
size: NA
J: TRBJ1-2

CDR3: CASSLRDMNYGYTF
DNA: TGTGCCAGCAGCCTCCGGGACATGAACTATGGCTACACCTTC
V: TRBV14
D: NA
size: NA
J: TRBJ1-2

CDR3: CAISGILYEQYF
DNA: TGTGCCATCAGTGGTATTCTCTACGAGCAGTACTTC
V: TRBV10-3
D: NA
size: NA
J: TRBJ2-7

CDR3: CASSDLDVRNYGYTF
DNA: TGTGCCAGTAGTGACTTGGATGTCCGAAACTATGGCTACACCTTC
V: TRBV19
D: NA
size: NA
J: TRBJ1-2

CDR3: CASSYRPNTEAFF
DNA: TGTGCCAGTAGTTATCGTCCTAACACTGAAGCTTTCTTT
V: TRBV19
D: NA
size: NA
J: TRBJ1-1

CDR3: CASTPGGPNEKLFF
DNA: TGTGCCAGCACCCCGGGGGGTCCTAATGAAAAACTGTTTTTT
V: TRBV6-5
D: NA
size: NA
J: TRBJ1-4

CDR3: CASSTGTANYGYTF
DNA: TGTGCCAGCAGCACCGGGACAGCGAATTATGGCTACACCTTC
V: TRBV6-6
D: TRBD1
size: NA
J: TRBJ1-2

CDR3: CASSFRTRDSPLHF
DNA: TGTGCCAGCAGTTTCAGGACAAGAGATTCACCCCTCCACTTT
V: TRBV6-5
D: NA
size: NA
J: TRBJ1-6

CDR3: CAWSYDRRNYGYTF
DNA: TGTGCCTGGAGTTACGATCGGAGAAACTATGGCTACACCTTC
V: TRBV30
D: NA
size: once
J: TRBJ1-2

CDR3: CASTALLGGGYGYTF
DNA: TGTGCCAGCACCGCACTGCTCGGGGGTGGCTATGGCTACACCTTC
V: TRBV27
D: NA
size: NA
J: TRBJ1-2

CDR3: CASSPGQGIAFF
DNA: TGTGCCAGCAGTCCAGGACAGGGGATAGCTTTCTTT
V: TRBV28
D: TRBD1
size: NA
J: TRBJ1-1

CDR3: CASSYSLAPTNEKLFF
DNA: TGTGCCAGCAGTTACTCGCTGGCCCCAACTAATGAAAAACTGTTTTTT
V: TRBV6-5
D: NA
size: NA
J: TRBJ1-4

CDR3: CASRLRMEGNTIYF
DNA: TGTGCCAGCAGACTCCGAATGGAGGGAAACACCATATATTTT
V: TRBV28
D: NA
size: NA
J: TRBJ1-3

CDR3: CASSEFMGAGTEAFF
DNA: TGCGCCAGCAGTGAGTTTATGGGGGCAGGAACTGAAGCTTTCTTT
V: TRBV10-1
D: NA
size: NA
J: TRBJ1-1

CDR3: CASSHTSGGTDTQYF
DNA: TGTGCCAGCAGCCATACTAGCGGGGGTACAGATACGCAGTATTTT
V: TRBV5-6
D: TRBD2
size: NA
J: TRBJ2-3

CDR3: CASSEWGLETQYF
DNA: TGTGCCAGCAGTGAGTGGGGGCTCGAGACCCAGTACTTC
V: TRBV2
D: NA
size: NA
J: TRBJ2-5

CDR3: CASSPPVYGYTF
DNA: TGTGCCAGCAGCCCCCCAGTTTATGGCTACACCTTC
V: TRBV2
D: NA
size: NA
J: TRBJ1-2

CDR3: CASSRGGGTNEKLFF
DNA: TGTGCCAGCAGTCGAGGGGGGGGGACTAATGAAAAACTGTTTTTT
V: TRBV28
D: NA
size: NA
J: TRBJ1-4

CDR3: CASSERTGIYNEQFF
DNA: TGTGCCAGCAGTGAGAGGACAGGAATTTACAATGAGCAGTTCTTC
V: TRBV6-1
D: TRBD1
size: NA
J: TRBJ2-1